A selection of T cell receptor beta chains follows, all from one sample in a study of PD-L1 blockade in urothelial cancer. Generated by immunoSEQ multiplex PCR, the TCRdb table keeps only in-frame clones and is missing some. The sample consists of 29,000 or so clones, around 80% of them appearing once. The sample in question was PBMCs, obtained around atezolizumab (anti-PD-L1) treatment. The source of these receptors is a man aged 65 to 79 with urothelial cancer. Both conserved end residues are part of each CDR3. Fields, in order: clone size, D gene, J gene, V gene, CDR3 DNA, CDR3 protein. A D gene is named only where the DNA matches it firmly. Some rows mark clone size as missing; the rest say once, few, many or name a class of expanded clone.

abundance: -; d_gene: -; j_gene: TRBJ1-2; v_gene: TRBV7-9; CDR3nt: TGTGCCAGCAGCTATGGGCGCTATGGCTACACCTTC; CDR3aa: CASSYGRYGYTF
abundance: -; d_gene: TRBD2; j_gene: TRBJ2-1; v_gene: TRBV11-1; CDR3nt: TGTGCCAGCAGCTTGAGACTAGCGGGAAACAATGAGCAGTTCTTC; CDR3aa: CASSLRLAGNNEQFF
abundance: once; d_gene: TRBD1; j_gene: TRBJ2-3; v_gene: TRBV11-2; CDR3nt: TGTGCCAGCAGCTTAGATGGGACAGGGGGCACAGATACGCAGTATTTT; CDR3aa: CASSLDGTGGTDTQYF
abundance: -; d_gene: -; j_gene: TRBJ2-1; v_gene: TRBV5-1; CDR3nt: TGCGCCAGCAGCTTGGGAGGTCCACCCTCCTACAATGAGCAGTTCTTC; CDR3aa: CASSLGGPPSYNEQFF
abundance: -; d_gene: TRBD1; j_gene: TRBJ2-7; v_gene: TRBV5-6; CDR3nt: TGTGCCAGCAGCCTTCTACCGGGACAGGGCGCCTACGAGCAGTACTTC; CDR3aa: CASSLLPGQGAYEQYF
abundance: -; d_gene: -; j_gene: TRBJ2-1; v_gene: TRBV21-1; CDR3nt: TGTGCCAGCAGCATTTGGCTGACTAGCGGGAGGCCAGGGAATGAGCAGTTCTTC; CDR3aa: CASSIWLTSGRPGNEQFF
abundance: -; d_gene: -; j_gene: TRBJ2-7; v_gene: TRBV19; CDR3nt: TGTGCCAGTAGTCTCGGACAGAAGAGCGGGCAGTACTTC; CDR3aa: CASSLGQKSGQYF
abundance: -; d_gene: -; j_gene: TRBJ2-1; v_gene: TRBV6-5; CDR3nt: TGTGCCAGCAGTTACTCGTGGGGGGAAGAGCAGTTCTTC; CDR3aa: CASSYSWGEEQFF
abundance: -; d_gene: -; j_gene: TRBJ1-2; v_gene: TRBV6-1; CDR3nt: TGTGCCAGCAGTGAAATTAGGACATTCGGTGGCTACACCTTC; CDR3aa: CASSEIRTFGGYTF
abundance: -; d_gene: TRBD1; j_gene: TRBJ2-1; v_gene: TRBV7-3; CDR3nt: TGTGCCAGCAGGAGGGACAGGGGCGGAGGCAATGAGCAGTTCTTC; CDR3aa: CASRRDRGGGNEQFF
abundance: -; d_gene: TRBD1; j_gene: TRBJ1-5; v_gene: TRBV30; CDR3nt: TGTGCCTGGAGTGGGAGGGGGCCTCAGCCCCAGCATTTT; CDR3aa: CAWSGRGPQPQHF
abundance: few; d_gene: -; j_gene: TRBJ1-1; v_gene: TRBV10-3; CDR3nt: TGTGCCTACGCGGTGGACACTGAAGCTTTCTTT; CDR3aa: CAYAVDTEAFF